The sample holds one count of the clone carrying this T cell receptor beta chain. This record belongs to a study of blood T cell repertoires in COVID-19. The overall study: Specimens from acute and convalescent COVID-19 originated in the United States, Italy and Spain. T cells, B-cell-depleted T cells, or PBMCs supplied cDNA or gDNA.

Germline-derived CDR1 and CDR2 are SGHNT and YYREEE (reference sequence). V was clipped by 4 bases and J by 6 bases, with 14 bases between them. The CDR3 runs 13 residues. As processed by the authors: From reference gene primer amplification, estimates of nucleated cell counts were derived. Sequencing was performed with immunoSEQ multiplex PCR; in TCRdb, only in-frame clones are kept and a portion is missing. D and trimming come from the DNA, and the V and J calls and clone size come from that table. The sample lists some 230,000 clones, roughly 84% occurring once. The specimen sequenced was peripheral blood. J is TRBJ2-7 and V is TRBV5-4; D perhaps matches TRBD2 (6 bases). The sequence was obtained from a man aged 45 to 65 who had recovered from COVID-19. The CDR3 sequence is CASSTGLATEQYF. CDR3 nucleotides: TGTGCCAGCAGCACGGGACTTGCTACCGAGCAGTACTTC.